Listed here are 32 T cell receptor beta chains from one sample, sequenced in a study of shared clonotypes between healthy human individuals. Assay: immunoSEQ multiplex PCR; the TCRdb copy retains only in-frame clones and omits some. Seen here are over a million clones, around 97% observed once, and the top ten hold 0.95% to 1.5%. The source material was naive CD4+ T cells sorted from blood. The sample's subset: CD45RA+ positively selected. The receptors originated from a man aged 25 to 40 in good health.

V and J are TRBV18 and TRBJ1-4; D uncertain. The CDR3 loop spans 13 amino acids. Germline assignment: CDR1 KGHSH and CDR2 LQKENI. Trimming stripped 3 bases from V and 14 bases from J, with 16 bases between. CDR3 in DNA: TGTGCCAGCTCACCTAGCGCTGGCGAGTTTCTGTTTTTT. Protein: CASSPSAGEFLFF.

The gene calls are TRBV30 and TRBJ2-7, with a possible D match to TRBD2 (6 bases). The CDR3 spans 13 residues. Per the germline V gene, CDR1 is GTSNPN and CDR2 is SVGIG (reference sequence). Trimming left V 6 bases short and J 2 bases short, with 14 bases between. The CDR3 loop is CACTPSATYEQYF. CDR3 DNA sequence: TGTGCCTGTACCCCTAGCGCCACCTACGAGCAGTACTTC.

The chain recombines TRBV30 with TRBJ1-1; no clear D gene. Trimming pared 0 bases from V and 3 bases from J, leaving 5 bases between. Germline CDR1 GTSNPN, CDR2 SVGIG (reference sequence). The CDR3 has 12 amino acids. The CDR3 nucleotides read TGTGCCTGGAGTGTAATGGACACTGAAGCTTTCTTT. Its protein product is CAWSVMDTEAFF.

The chain links TRBV29-1 to TRBJ1-2, with unresolved D. Germline assignment: CDR1 SQVTM and CDR2 ANQGSEA. The length of the CDR3 is 13 residues. Trimming cost V 3 bases and J 0 bases, with 8 bases left between them. CDR3 residues: CSVDNPTNYGYTF. CDR3 nucleotides: TGCAGCGTTGATAACCCTACTAACTATGGCTACACCTTC.

The chain recombines TRBV28 with TRBJ1-3, with TRBD1 matching 10 bases. The V gene's germline CDR1 is MDHEN and CDR2 SYDVKM. The ends lost 8 bases at V and 4 bases at J; junction bases unmatched: 5. The CDR3 is 14 amino acids. CDR3 protein: CASGGQGQGNTIYF. The CDR3 DNA sequence: TGTGCCAGCGGGGGACAGGGGCAAGGAAACACCATATATTTT.

The V gene is TRBV10-2, the J gene TRBJ2-2; 7 nucleotides match TRBD1. The CDR3 extends over 16 amino acids. From germline, CDR1 is WSHSY and CDR2 SAAADI. V lost 0 bases and J lost 6; bases outside the gene matches: 7. The CDR3 loop reads CASSESRGGLPGELFF. The DNA of the CDR3 is TGCGCCAGCAGTGAGTCTCGAGGGGGCCTACCCGGGGAGCTGTTTTTT.

CDR3: CASSPRVGLYEQYF. The CDR3 coding sequence is TGTGCCAGCAGCCCCCGCGTTGGACTCTACGAGCAGTACTTC. The J gene is TRBJ2-7, the V gene TRBV7-6; perhaps TRBD2 as D (5 bases). V shed 5 bases and J shed 3 bases, with 14 bases lying between them. The length of the CDR3 is 14 residues. Germline values: CDR1 SGHVS, CDR2 FNYEAQ.

The sample holds one count of this clone. DNA of the CDR3: TGTGCCACCAGCAGAGATTACCAGGGGCAGTACTTC. It encodes CATSRDYQGQYF. The V and J genes are TRBV15 and TRBJ2-5, with a weak D call TRBD1 (6 bases). Germline CDR1 and CDR2: LNHNV and YYDKDF (reference sequence). The CDR3 runs to 12 residues. Deletions cut 0 bases from V and 11 bases from J, with 10 bases between.

The CDR3 DNA is TGTGCCAGCAGCTATACCTTGACAGGGGCGAGGGGCGAGCAGTACTTC. This sequence encodes CASSYTLTGARGEQYF. The gene calls are TRBV27 and TRBJ2-7; 8 nucleotides align to TRBD1. The CDR3 totals 16 residues. V trimming: 6 bases; J trimming: 6 bases; junction bases outside the gene matches: 16. Germline V gene data show CDR1 as MNHEY and CDR2 as SMNVEV (reference sequence).

Points on this clone: Other DNA sequences of this sample code for an identical CDR3. This chain joins TRBV15 and TRBJ1-4; tentative D call: TRBD1 (6 bases). CDR1 is LNHNV, CDR2 YYDKDF, per germline (reference sequence). The CDR3 extends over 13 amino acids. Trimming stripped 3 bases from V and 5 bases from J, with 7 bases between. The CDR3 sequence: CATSRGQNEKLFF. As DNA, the CDR3 is TGTGCCACCAGCAGGGGACAAAATGAAAAACTGTTTTTT.

This clone showed up just once. The V gene is TRBV18, the J gene TRBJ1-4; unclear D gene. With 6 bases removed from V and 5 bases from J, the gap between germline ends came to 19 bases. The CDR3 loop spans 16 amino acids. The germline V gene encodes CDR1 KGHSH and CDR2 LQKENI. The chain's CDR3 is CASSPPIGQQNEKLFF. The CDR3 nucleotides read TGTGCCAGCTCCCCCCCAATCGGGCAGCAGAATGAAAAACTGTTTTTT.

The chain uses TRBV10-3 and TRBJ2-3, with a possible D match to TRBD1 (5 bases). This CDR3 has 14 amino acids. The V end lost 4 bases, the J end lost 1 base, and 9 bases lay between the germline ends. CDR1 is ENHRY, CDR2 SYGVKD, per germline. The CDR3 DNA sequence: TGTGCCATCAGTGGGCAGGGTCGCACAGATACGCAGTATTTT. Its protein is CAISGQGRTDTQYF.

Of note for this clone: This sample includes further DNA sequences coding for the same CDR3. The chain uses TRBV2 and TRBJ2-2; 10 bases align to TRBD1. This CDR3 region has 14 residues. The germline V gene has CDR1 SNHLY and CDR2 FYNNEI. V trimming: 8 bases; J trimming: 3 bases; junction bases outside the gene matches: 3. The CDR3 DNA reads TGTGCCAGCCGGGACAGGGGTCACACCGGGGAGCTGTTTTTT. Its protein is CASRDRGHTGELFF.

J is TRBJ2-7 and V is TRBV18; a weak D match, TRBD1 (9 bases). Germline-derived CDR1 and CDR2 are KGHSH and LQKENI. The length of the CDR3 is 19 residues. Trimming stripped 4 bases from V and 0 bases from J, with 25 bases between. The CDR3 sequence: CASSLTPGTGTRISYEQYF. CDR3 DNA: TGTGCCAGCTCACTGACCCCCGGGACAGGGACTAGAATCTCCTACGAGCAGTACTTC.

This clone has more than one count but fewer than ten. The J gene is TRBJ1-5, the V gene TRBV29-1, with unresolved D. The CDR3 runs to 13 residues. Trimming pared 4 bases from V and 6 bases from J, leaving 13 bases between. The germline gives CDR1 SQVTM, CDR2 ANQGSEA. Here the CDR3 reads CSVGTAAAQPQHF. In DNA, the CDR3 is TGCAGCGTTGGGACTGCCGCGGCTCAGCCCCAGCATTTT. The full variable domain, its missing parts supplied by reference TRBV29-1 and TRBJ1-5, is SAVISQKPSRDICQRGTSLTIQCQVDSQVTMMFWYRQQPGQSLTLIATANQGSEATYESGFVIDKFPISRPNLTFSTLTVSNMSPEDSSIYLCSVGTAAAQPQHFGDGTRLSIL.

The rearrangement joins TRBV5-1 to TRBJ1-1; tentative D call: TRBD1 (5 bases). The CDR3 totals 15 residues. V was trimmed by 0 bases and J by 4 bases, leaving 13 bases between them. Germline loops: CDR1 SGHRS, CDR2 YFSETQ. Written as DNA, the CDR3 is TGCGCCAGCAGCTTGGACTTAAGGGGCGGCACTGAAGCTTTCTTT. As protein: CASSLDLRGGTEAFF.

The V gene is TRBV6-1, the J gene TRBJ2-5; maybe TRBD2 (6 bases). This CDR3 region has 16 residues. The V gene's germline CDR1 is MNHNS and CDR2 SASEGT. V shed 1 base and J shed 7 bases, with 19 bases lying between them. CDR3 loop: CASSEGWWGAGGTQYF. The DNA for the CDR3 is TGTGCCAGCAGTGAAGGGTGGTGGGGAGCCGGGGGGACCCAGTACTTC.

This clone was seen once. This chain connects TRBV5-1 to TRBJ1-4; D is undetermined. In germline, CDR1 is SGHRS, CDR2 YFSETQ. V was pared by 0 bases and J by 1 base, with 19 bases between. This CDR3 is built from 19 residues. In nucleotides, the CDR3 is TGCGCCAGCAGCTTGGCCTTCGACGCCCAAAGACTAACTAATGAAAAACTGTTTTTT. Protein product: CASSLAFDAQRLTNEKLFF. Full variable domain (rest looked up from reference TRBV5-1 and TRBJ1-4): KAGVTQTPRYLIKTRGQQVTLSCSPISGHRSVSWYQQTPGQGLQFLFEYFSETQRNKGNFPGRFSGRQFSNSRSEMNVSTLELGDSALYLCASSLAFDAQRLTNEKLFFGSGTQLSVL.

This sequence joins TRBV19 and TRBJ2-3; perhaps TRBD2 as D (6 bases). Trimming left V 9 bases short and J 8 bases short, with 15 bases between. The germline gives CDR1 LNHDA, CDR2 SQIVND (reference sequence). CDR3 size: 12 residues. The CDR3 here is CASTKEEGTQYF. The CDR3 DNA reads as TGTGCCAGCACAAAAGAGGAGGGTACGCAGTATTTT.

The chain is built from TRBV5-6 and TRBJ2-1; TRBD2 matches at 10 bases. The CDR3 covers 16 residues. Germline trimming cut 2 bases from V and 2 bases from J; bases unmatched to any gene: 4. CDR1 is SGHDT and CDR2 is YYEEEE in the germline V gene. CDR3 sequence (DNA): TGTGCCAGCAGCTTTGTACTAGCGGGAACCTACAATGAGCAGTTCTTC. Protein product: CASSFVLAGTYNEQFF.

The chain joins TRBV28 to TRBJ1-4, with D perhaps TRBD1 (6 bases). The V gene's germline CDR1 is MDHEN and CDR2 SYDVKM. Trimming cost V 5 bases and J 8 bases, with 24 bases left between them. The CDR3 has 17 residues. In DNA form, the CDR3 reads TGTGCCAGCAGTGTCTCCGGGACACTCCCGGTACGGGAAAAACTGTTTTTT. Its protein is CASSVSGTLPVREKLFF.

This clone has just one count. The J gene is TRBJ1-3, the V gene TRBV5-6; D may be TRBD1 (6 bases). The CDR3 runs 13 residues. Germline assignment: CDR1 SGHDT and CDR2 YYEEEE. Between the trimmed V and J ends, which lost 6 bases and 2 bases, there was a span of 9 bases. CDR3 loop: CASTHRAGNTIYF. CDR3 sequence (DNA): TGTGCCAGCACCCACAGGGCTGGAAACACCATATATTTT.

The chain links TRBV5-4 to TRBJ1-5, with TRBD1 matching over 9 bases. Looked up from germline, CDR1 is SGHNT and CDR2 is YYREEE (reference sequence). Trimming at V came to 4 bases and at J to 3 bases, leaving 8 bases not matched to a gene. The CDR3 is 16 residues long. This CDR3 reads CASSPGTGPFNQPQHF. The CDR3 DNA sequence: TGTGCCAGCAGCCCCGGGACAGGGCCTTTCAATCAGCCCCAGCATTTT. The whole variable domain, filled in from reference TRBV5-4 and TRBJ1-5, reads ETGVTQSPTHLIKTRGQQVTLRCSSQSGHNTVSWYQQALGQGPQFIFQYYREEENGRGNFPPRFSGLQFPNYSSELNVNALELDDSALYLCASSPGTGPFNQPQHFGDGTRLSIL.

The rearrangement uses TRBV5-1 and TRBJ2-2; D gene ambiguous. With 0 bases removed from V and 2 bases from J, the gap between germline ends came to 17 bases. CDR3 length equals 18 residues. Germline CDR1 and CDR2: SGHRS and YFSETQ. The CDR3 is CASSLAPARSANTGELFF. CDR3 DNA sequence: TGCGCCAGCAGCTTGGCCCCTGCCCGGAGCGCAAACACCGGGGAGCTGTTTTTT.

V is TRBV7-2 and J is TRBJ1-6, with D unclear. V lost 2 bases, J lost 9 bases, and 5 bases lay in between. Germline loops: CDR1 SGHTA, CDR2 FQGNSA. The CDR3 spans 12 residues. CDR3 in DNA: TGTGCCAGCAGCTTAATGGGTTCACCCCTCCACTTT. It codes for CASSLMGSPLHF.

The CDR3, as DNA: TGTGCCAGCAGTCCGGTTCGGGGAACCTACAATGAGCAGTTCTTC. This codes for CASSPVRGTYNEQFF. The gene calls are TRBV27 and TRBJ2-1, with a possible D match to TRBD2 (5 bases). The germline V and J ends were trimmed by 5 bases and 2 bases, with 13 bases remaining between them. Germline lookup yields CDR1 MNHEY and CDR2 SMNVEV (reference sequence). CDR3 length: 15 residues.

The chain combines TRBV15 with TRBJ2-7; D call uncertain. Germline V CDR1 and CDR2: LNHNV, YYDKDF (reference sequence). Trimming took 0 bases from V and 4 from J, leaving 10 bases between them. The CDR3 is 14 residues long. CDR3 amino acids: CATSRDKAGYEQYF. CDR3 nucleotides: TGTGCCACCAGCAGAGATAAGGCTGGGTACGAGCAGTACTTC. Full variable domain (missing parts from reference TRBV15 and TRBJ2-7): DAMVIQNPRYQVTQFGKPVTLSCSQTLNHNVMYWYQQKSSQAPKLLFHYYDKDFNNEADTPDNFQSRRPNTSFCFLDIRSPGLGDTAMYLCATSRDKAGYEQYFGPGTRLTVT.

The chain uses TRBV27 and TRBJ1-2, with D possibly being TRBD1 (5 bases). Trimming shortened V by 2 bases and J by 1 base, and 14 bases separated the two germline ends. CDR1 MNHEY and CDR2 SMNVEV come from the germline V gene (reference sequence). There are 16 residues in the CDR3. The CDR3 region has the DNA TGTGCCAGCAGTTTAGGGCCAGGGACCCTTAACTATGGCTACACCTTC. This encodes CASSLGPGTLNYGYTF.

The chain links TRBV7-3 to TRBJ2-3; D is uncertain. V was clipped by 4 bases and J by 0 bases, with 5 bases between them. The CDR3 is 13 residues long. Germline V gene sequence: CDR1 SGHTA, CDR2 FQGTGA. The CDR3 coding sequence is TGTGCCAGCAGCTATACAAGCACAGATACGCAGTATTTT. Its translation: CASSYTSTDTQYF.

J is TRBJ2-5 and V is TRBV10-1; D might be TRBD2 (5 bases). Germline assignment: CDR1 WNHNN and CDR2 SYGVQD (reference sequence). The CDR3 is 12 amino acids. V lost 2 bases and J 8 bases, leaving 9 bases between the germline ends. The CDR3 DNA is TGCGCCAGCAGTGAGAATGGAGGCACCCAGTACTTC. Its translation: CASSENGGTQYF.

This CDR3 is CASSKRDGNTEAFF. The CDR3 region has the DNA TGTGCCAGCAGCAAAAGAGACGGGAACACTGAAGCTTTCTTT. The rearrangement joins TRBV11-2 to TRBJ1-1, with unresolved D. This CDR3 has 14 residues. The ends were cut back, 5 bases at V and 1 base at J, with 11 bases in the middle. Germline values: CDR1 SGHAT, CDR2 FQNNGV.

The rearrangement joins TRBV4-1 to TRBJ2-3; D is undetermined. Trimming removed 0 bases from V and 4 bases from J, with 11 bases in between. Germline CDR1 is MGHRA and CDR2 is YSYEKL. CDR3 size: 15 residues. CDR3 region: CASSQDARPADTQYF. The CDR3 region has the DNA TGCGCCAGCAGCCAAGATGCGCGTCCGGCAGATACGCAGTATTTT.